One sample yielded the 19 T cell receptor beta chains listed below, sequenced in a study of lymphopenia after photon versus proton radiotherapy. Profiling relied on immunoSEQ multiplex PCR, and the TCRdb table lists in-frame clones only, not all of them. This table holds 50,000 to 65,000 clones, roughly 90% found once. Source: peripheral blood, taken from a patient treated with proton-based radiotherapy. These receptors were collected from a man of 80 years or more with esophageal cancer.

The rearrangement joins TRBV20-1 to TRBJ2-5; D ambiguous. The CDR3 runs 11 residues. Trimming took off 4 bases at V and 1 base at J, with 4 bases between the two ends. CDR1 and CDR2 (germline): DFQATT, SNEGSKA (reference sequence). The CDR3 nucleotides read TGCAGTGCTAACCGCCAAGAGACCCAGTACTTC. It encodes CSANRQETQYF.

CDR3 sequence (DNA): TGTGCCATCAGAGGACTAGTTAGCAGCACAGATACGCAGTATTTT. Its protein product is CAIRGLVSSTDTQYF. The J gene is TRBJ2-3, the V gene TRBV10-3; TRBD2 matches at 7 bases. Trimming took 6 bases from V and 0 from J; bases not matched to a gene: 6. The CDR3 runs 15 residues. Germline lookup yields CDR1 ENHRY and CDR2 SYGVKD.

Sample share makes this clone medium-sized. The V call is TRBV18, the J call TRBJ1-4, with D tentatively TRBD1 (5 bases). CDR1 and CDR2 from the germline V gene are KGHSH and LQKENI. The CDR3 sequence is 15 residues long. V lost 4 bases and J 3 bases, leaving 12 bases between the germline ends. The CDR3 coding sequence is TGTGCCAGCTCACTATTTCGGGGGGCTAATGAAAAACTGTTTTTT. This encodes CASSLFRGANEKLFF.

The V call is TRBV27, the J call TRBJ2-7; 9 bases match TRBD1. This CDR3 spans 16 amino acids. Germline V gene data show CDR1 as MNHEY and CDR2 as SMNVEV (reference sequence). V lost 2 bases to trimming and J lost 5 bases; unmatched junction nucleotides: 10. CDR3 sequence (DNA): TGTGCCAGCAGTTTAGGGGTGGGACAGGGAGCCCACGAGCAGTACTTC. Translating it yields CASSLGVGQGAHEQYF.

This chain links TRBV27 with TRBJ1-3, with D unresolved. From germline, CDR1 is MNHEY and CDR2 SMNVEV (reference sequence). The V gene lost 6 bases and the J gene lost 0 bases, with 12 bases spanning the gap. The CDR3 is 15 amino acids. CDR3 bases: TGTGCCAGCAGAGCCCGCGACGGCTCTGGAAACACCATATATTTT. It codes for CASRARDGSGNTIYF.

V and J are TRBV19 and TRBJ1-5, with 9 positions matching TRBD1. V lost 7 bases and J lost 4; bases outside the gene matches: 2. Per germline, CDR1 LNHDA and CDR2 SQIVND (reference sequence). This CDR3 comprises 13 residues. The CDR3 sequence: CASNDRGNQPQHF. As DNA, the CDR3 is TGTGCCAGTAACGACAGGGGGAATCAGCCCCAGCATTTT.

The V gene is TRBV10-3, the J gene TRBJ1-5, with D possibly being TRBD1 (6 bases). Trimming left V 6 bases short and J 6 bases short, with 18 bases between. Per germline, CDR1 ENHRY and CDR2 SYGVKD. This CDR3 region has 15 residues. The CDR3 spells CAISDASGGTQPQHF. CDR3 DNA sequence: TGTGCCATCAGCGACGCGTCGGGGGGCACTCAGCCCCAGCATTTT.

The CDR3 bases are TGCGCCAGCAGCCTAGGGTGGGACTATGGCTACACCTTC. Amino acid sequence: CASSLGWDYGYTF. The chain links TRBV5-1 to TRBJ1-2; the D is unclear. CDR1 and CDR2 from the germline V gene are SGHRS and YFSETQ. This CDR3 is 13 amino acids long. Between the trimmed V and J ends, which lost 4 bases and 3 bases, there was a span of 10 bases. Using reference TRBV5-1 and TRBJ1-2 for the parts outside the CDR3, the full variable domain is KAGVTQTPRYLIKTRGQQVTLSCSPISGHRSVSWYQQTPGQGLQFLFEYFSETQRNKGNFPGRFSGRQFSNSRSEMNVSTLELGDSALYLCASSLGWDYGYTFGSGTRLTVV.

The chain combines TRBV5-1 with TRBJ2-4; TRBD1 agrees at 10 bases. Germline assignment: CDR1 SGHRS and CDR2 YFSETQ. CDR3 length: 15 residues. After removal of 4 bases from V and 4 bases from J, the junction contained 5 bases not matched to a gene. CDR3 bases: TGCGCCAGCAGCCTTCGGGACAGGGGAAAAAACATTCAGTACTTC. Translation gives CASSLRDRGKNIQYF.

A single count supports this clone. The V call is TRBV19, the J call TRBJ2-7, with a possible D match to TRBD2 (5 bases). Germline V gene lookup returns CDR1 LNHDA and CDR2 SQIVND (reference sequence). The CDR3 has 13 amino acids. Deletions cut 4 bases from V and 2 bases from J, with 9 bases between. CDR3 region: CASSKDGTYEQYF. The DNA of the CDR3 is TGTGCCAGTAGTAAAGACGGGACCTACGAGCAGTACTTC.

The chain uses TRBV19 and TRBJ1-1; 7 bases are a match to TRBD1. V shed 1 base, J shed 3 bases, and the junction held 11 bases outside the gene matches. Germline CDR1 is LNHDA and CDR2 is SQIVND (reference sequence). The CDR3 is 17 amino acids. Here the CDR3 DNA reads TGTGCCAGTAGTATAGCCTTACAGGGGAGAGGTGACACTGAAGCTTTCTTT. Amino acid sequence: CASSIALQGRGDTEAFF.

The chain is built from TRBV7-9 and TRBJ2-3; D is perhaps TRBD1 or TRBD2 (6 bases each). The germline V and J ends were trimmed by 2 bases and 6 bases, with 9 bases remaining between them. The CDR3 consists of 13 residues. Germline-derived CDR1 and CDR2 are SEHNR and FQNEAQ (reference sequence). In DNA form, the CDR3 reads TGTGCCAGCAGCTTACGAGGGGGGGATACGCAGTATTTT. It translates to CASSLRGGDTQYF. Full variable domain (outside the CDR3, taken from reference TRBV7-9 and TRBJ2-3): DTGVSQNPRHKITKRGQNVTFRCDPISEHNRLYWYRQTLGQGPEFLTYFQNEAQLEKSRLLSDRFSAERPKGSFSTLEIQRTEQGDSAMYLCASSLRGGDTQYFGPGTRLTVL.

J is TRBJ2-1 and V is TRBV7-2; 10 nucleotides line up with TRBD1. Germline V CDR1 and CDR2: SGHTA, FQGNSA. The V segment lost 4 bases and the J segment 10 bases; nucleotides outside the gene matches: 7. The CDR3 runs 14 residues. CDR3 DNA: TGTGCCAGCAGCTCCGGGACAGGGGCACGGGAGCAGTTCTTC. Its translation: CASSSGTGAREQFF. The full variable domain, completed using reference TRBV7-2 and TRBJ2-1, is GAGVSQSPSNKVTEKGKDVELRCDPISGHTALYWYRQSLGQGLEFLIYFQGNSAPDKSGLPSDRFSAERTGGSVSTLTIQRTQQEDSAVYLCASSSGTGAREQFFGPGTRLTVL.

The CDR3 coding sequence is TGTGCCAGCAGCCCCCGTCACAACACCGGGGAGCTGTTTTTT. This codes for CASSPRHNTGELFF. The chain has TRBV9 and TRBJ2-2; D remains unclear. Per germline, CDR1 SGDLS and CDR2 YYNGEE. Trimming removed 4 bases at V and 2 bases at J, with 9 bases between. This CDR3 region has 14 residues.

This clone was recorded once. V and J are TRBV7-6 and TRBJ1-1; D call uncertain. This CDR3 contains 13 residues. CDR1 SGHVS and CDR2 FNYEAQ come from the germline V gene. V was trimmed by 2 bases and J by 4 bases, leaving 8 bases between them. Here the CDR3 reads CASSLLGSTEAFF. The CDR3 coding sequence is TGTGCCAGCAGCTTATTAGGGAGCACTGAAGCTTTCTTT. Full variable domain (remainder filled in from reference TRBV7-6 and TRBJ1-1): GAGVSQSPRYKVTKRGQDVALRCDPISGHVSLYWYRQALGQGPEFLTYFNYEAQQDKSGLPNDRFSAERPEGSISTLTIQRTEQRDSAMYRCASSLLGSTEAFFGQGTRLTVV.

The chain combines TRBV5-6 with TRBJ2-7; D may be TRBD2 (6 bases). The length of the CDR3 is 17 residues. Per germline, CDR1 SGHDT and CDR2 YYEEEE. Trimming shortened V by 2 bases and J by 2 bases, and 20 bases separated the two germline ends. CDR3 protein: CASSLPGSARDTYEQYF. The CDR3 nucleotides read TGTGCCAGCAGCTTACCCGGATCCGCGCGGGATACCTACGAGCAGTACTTC.

Only one count was recorded for this clone. The chain's CDR3 is CASSQEGGRITDTQYF. The CDR3 region has the DNA TGCGCCAGCAGCCAAGAGGGGGGGCGCATTACAGATACGCAGTATTTT. V is TRBV4-3 and J is TRBJ2-3, with D tentatively TRBD2 (7 bases). The germline gives CDR1 LGHNA, CDR2 YSLEER. V was pared by 0 bases and J by 3 bases, with 13 bases between. This CDR3 contains 16 residues.

V gene TRBV19 combines with J gene TRBJ1-3; TRBD1 might be the D (5 bases). The CDR3 is made up of 16 amino acids. V was clipped by 6 bases and J by 2 bases, with 17 bases between them. Germline V CDR1 and CDR2: LNHDA, SQIVND (reference sequence). For the CDR3, the DNA is TGTGCCAGTAGATGGTATGGGGCCGGCGCTGGAAACACCATATATTTT. This sequence encodes CASRWYGAGAGNTIYF.

The gene calls are TRBV4-3 and TRBJ2-1; TRBD1 matches at 8 bases. The CDR3 runs 18 residues. The trim removed 2 bases at V and 8 bases at J, leaving 17 bases unmatched. Germline loops: CDR1 LGHNA, CDR2 YSLEER. The DNA of the CDR3 is TGCGCCAGCAGCCAAAACCCCGACGGGACAGGTGGTTACGATGAGCAGTTCTTC. Its translation: CASSQNPDGTGGYDEQFF.